This note documents a single T cell receptor (beta chain) sequence. This clone has just a few counts. Its antigen is not yet known. No base quality information exists; no much larger clone differs at one position. The sample belongs to a study of cytomegalovirus exposure and HLA in healthy donors (dated 2017 in TCRdb). In terms of the full investigation: According to an earlier analysis of a few hundred of the donors, about 179 million T cells yielded 117 million unique TCR beta sequences and 250 to 350 Gb of sequence data. About 310 gigabases of sequencing data and approximately 84 million unique TCR sequences were included in an early release covering roughly 600 HLA-typed donors. The genetic ancestry cluster associated with self-reported Caucasian donors included 81% of the roughly 380 genotyped donors. The study aimed to test whether signatures of past pathogen exposure could be identified by cataloging public T cell receptors. The T cell repertoires of some 670 subjects were profiled by immunosequencing and related to cytomegalovirus serostatus. In addition to the first cohort of several hundred subjects, a separate validation cohort of 100 to 150 different subjects was used. High-throughput TCR immunosequencing, statistical association of individual TCRs with disease status, and machine learning were combined to predict cytomegalovirus infection status. In a later analysis, previously published TCR beta repertoires from fewer than 750 donors were re-analyzed and high-resolution HLA genotyping was added so that TCR occurrence patterns could be studied. Rather than drawing on any new phenotypic data, the later analysis identified candidate immune exposures from TCR beta sequences and the way those sequences occurred across donors. In an earlier analysis of 587 of the donors, high-throughput TCR beta sequencing was used to judge whether each TCR beta V gene segment behaved as functional or pseudogenic. Alongside the repertoire data, information on donor age, sex, ethnicity and CMV serostatus was compiled. A later genetic analysis took genome-wide SNP genotypes for about 55% of the 666 donors and used that subset as a discovery cohort. Every discovery cohort repertoire had been produced on one sequencing platform. HLA typing covered class I and class II loci at four-digit resolution. Typing coverage differed by locus: A, B, C, DRB1 and DQB1 were typed in about 620-640 donors, DQA1 in 500 to 550, DPA1 in 600 to 610, and DPB1 in 450 to 490. About five DR-DQ haplotypes were treated as single units for association and clustering because of strong linkage in the cohort. On average, roughly 250,000 unique TCR beta nucleotide sequences were sequenced per donor among fewer than 500 genotyped donors of the cohort, with roughly a sixth of those sequences being non-productive. Findings and caveats that apply to the study as a whole: In a later analysis, most CMV-associated TCR beta chains were found to appear HLA-restricted, with HLA associations seemingly driven largely by CMV exposure. Cytomegalovirus status was reported to be diagnosed by the classifier with high specificity and sensitivity in both the original and validation cohorts. Compared with the approximately 670-donor mean, donors in an Asian-associated ancestry cluster had fewer N-insertions in productive TCRs, according to a later genetic analysis. A group of highly shared sequence variants was considered likely to be a technical artifact of the sequencing pipeline. V-gene and J-gene trimming of TCR beta chains was associated with a missense DCLRE1C variant in a later genetic analysis, and the association was replicated in an independent cohort. According to the authors, the approach could potentially be generalized to other disease states and immunological phenotypes. A total of fewer than 200 TCR beta chains were listed by the study as associated with cytomegalovirus. A further reported finding was that TCR beta sequences accurately predicted the HLA-A and HLA-B alleles for most subjects in the first cohort. Correlated functional status among segregating V segments might be attributable to linkage disequilibrium, but an unknown experimental factor could not be ruled out. In vitro tests confirmed that three of the cytomegalovirus-associated TCR beta chains recognize cytomegalovirus antigens. Because HLA typing was unavailable for some donors at each locus, only the typed subset was used in association tests. Compared with equally common non-associated chains, HLA-associated TCR beta chains in a later analysis were more clonally expanded and had lower generation probabilities. In an earlier analysis of roughly 500 of the donors, most TCR beta V segments appeared in productive rearrangements about 90% or about 30% of the time, broadly matching IMGT annotations. In a later analysis, TCR association rates were found to vary across HLA loci, with the most associated TCRs seen for DRB1 alleles and the fewest for HLA-C alleles. Some IMGT-functional V segments, including TRBV6-2 and TRBV6-3, could not be told apart with the 87-base-pair reads, so those segments were excluded. Only TCR beta chains were sequenced in this cohort, and the absence of alpha or paired-chain data limited detectable features. A later analysis associated around 16,000 TCR beta sequences with specific HLA alleles at a false discovery rate of 0.05. The only immune exposure information available for the cohort was CMV serostatus. Across donors, most TCR sequences were observed very rarely, whereas some public TCRs were present in many individuals. Because counts were too low, some 17 rarely observed V segments, including chromosome 9 orphons, were excluded from the earlier analysis of some 590 of the donors. Several of the top co-occurrence clusters appeared to be linked to parvovirus B19, influenza, CMV and Epstein-Barr virus, according to a later analysis. Assigning TCR associations to individual alleles was difficult when HLA alleles, especially DR and DQ, strongly co-occurred. Sequencing depth was assumed to be roughly uniform across donors in the presence/absence analyses, though that assumption may not hold.

Libraries were built with the immunoSEQ multiplex PCR assay. The multiplex PCR relied on a mix of 60 forward primers for TCR Vbeta segments and 13 reverse primers for TCR Jbeta segments. The CDR3 region of rearranged TCR beta genes was amplified from genomic DNA by a multiplex PCR assay. The amplified TCR beta libraries were sequenced on the Illumina HiSeq System as 87-base-pair reads. In the paper's pipeline: Across the 670 or so repertoires, a later analysis counted about 81 million unique TCR beta chains, around 11 million of which were shared by at least two donors. Raw reads were error-corrected and collapsed into unique sequences with a nearest-neighbor algorithm that merged closely related sequences to remove PCR and sequencing errors. To assign V, D and J gene segments, CDR3 sequences were aligned to IMGT reference sequences. For a sequence to be retained, a match of at least six nucleotides to both a V gene segment and a J gene segment was required. Rearrangements were classified as productive when the CDR3 lacked stop codons and remained in frame with V and J, and all other rearrangements were classified as non-productive. Following IMGT convention, CDR3 was defined as the stretch from the second conserved V-encoded cysteine up to the conserved J-encoded phenylalanine. Sequences without an unambiguous match to a single V gene segment were excluded from the earlier analysis of a few hundred of the donors. In an earlier analysis of approximately 500 of the donors, a V segment was called functional when productive rearrangements were above 56.7%, and segregating when the standard deviation between donors exceeded 5%. A statistical classification framework was built for diagnosing cytomegalovirus status from the catalog of TCR beta chain sequences. A later analysis assigned V and J genes by comparing TCR nucleotide sequences with IMGT/GENE-DB human TR gene sequences. Using the TCRdist pipeline, a later analysis assigned CDR3 sequences along with most-parsimonious VDJ recombination scenarios. A later analysis defined each TCR beta chain by its CDR3 amino acid sequence plus V-gene family, and excluded reads lacking a unique V-gene family. In a later analysis, 450 to 600 highly shared, low-generation-probability nucleotide sequences were removed to address suspected cross-contamination and a sequencing artifact. In a later analysis, a clonal expansion index was calculated for each public chain from normalized within-repertoire ranks of inferred template counts. In a later analysis, generation probabilities were computed with a VDJ recombination model fitted to out-of-frame rearrangements, and the resulting probabilities were checked against IGoR. In a later analysis, TCR-TCR, TCR-HLA and TCR-CMV co-occurrence was scored with hypergeometric tests, and a repertoire-size bias correction was applied to TCR pairs. In a later analysis, false discovery rates were estimated by permuting HLA or CMV assignments 20 times. In a later analysis, co-occurring TCRs were grouped using DBSCAN, and TCRdist sequence similarity was added for clustering within HLA-allele-positive subsets. Co-occurrence clustering excluded repertoires with fewer than 30,000 or more than 120,000 public chains, plus five with anomalous nucleotide sharing. Not all clones reach the TCRdb copy of this immuneACCESS table, which keeps in-frame sequences only. Checked studies attribute under half of the gap to unresolved V genes and leave the rest unexplained. For V, J and clone size, that table is used; D and trimming come from the DNA. The sample data list 95,000 to 150,000 clones, and roughly 80% of these were observed just once. The ten biggest clones cover more than 2% of the sample.

The cohort comprised approximately 700 healthy bone marrow donors. At the time of sampling, every cohort member was nominally healthy, though immune exposures that went unrecorded were likely present. The donor was CMV seronegative and belonged to the group of around 400 seronegative cohort members. Every donor gave a peripheral blood sample, and the peripheral blood mononuclear cells from that sample were used for TCR beta sequencing. Genomic DNA was extracted from the blood cell samples with the Qiagen DNeasy Blood Extraction Kit. From its cysteine to its phenylalanine, the CDR3 spans 21 amino acids. Only CDR3 DNA remains: 63 bases, in frame from the first base. V is pared back by 4 bases and J by 3 bases, with 34 bases lying between the germline termini. As encoded in the germline V gene, CDR1 is SGDLS while CDR2 is YYNGEE.

Sequencing input: PBMCs. The sequence was obtained from a man between 25 and 39 years old in good health and CMV-seronegative. The rearrangement joined TRBV9 to TRBJ1-2; no D gene is confidently identified. At the DNA level, the sequence is TGTGCCAGCAGCCTAACCCCCGCATATACCCCAAAAACCGTCTCTGACTATGGCTACACCTTC. This yields the protein CASSLTPAYTPKTVSDYGYTF.